This T cell receptor beta chain emerged from a study of OX40 agonist ivuxolimab in advanced cancers. Study-wide results and limits: CD8+ T cells were the subset that, on average, had more expanded clones than CD4+. Clonal expansion was seen in CD4+ and CD8+ blood T cells by week 6 at 0.1 to 3.0 mg/kg.

This CDR3 contains 14 residues. Germline CDR1 is SGHTA and CDR2 is FQGNSA. Trimming shortened V by 5 bases and J by 8 bases, and 18 bases separated the two germline ends. It was autoimmune disease history or systemic immunosuppression that excluded patients. With regard to this clone: Its specificity is unknown.

Sequencing was performed with immunoSEQ multiplex PCR; in TCRdb, only in-frame clones are kept and a portion is missing. The sample carries 98,000 or so clones, roughly nine tenths recorded once. The chain links TRBV7-2 to TRBJ1-2; perhaps TRBD1 as D (5 bases). Sequencing used CD4+ or CD8+ T cells sorted from blood, obtained in a trial of the OX40 agonist ivuxolimab. The sequence derives from an adult with an advanced solid tumor such as melanoma, head and neck, liver or kidney cancer. The CDR3 sequence is CASSPSRGGLGYTF. CDR3 coding DNA: TGTGCCAGCAGCCCGAGTCGTGGGGGTTTGGGCTACACCTTC.